This entry lists 24 T cell receptor beta chains sequenced from one sample in a study of blood T cell repertoires in COVID-19. Sequencing was performed with immunoSEQ multiplex PCR; in TCRdb, only in-frame clones are kept and a portion is missing. The repertoire holds 330,000 or so clones, with 92% as singletons. Sequencing was done on a sample of PBMCs or T cells enriched from blood (not recorded which). The source is a woman in her 30s who had recovered from COVID-19.

J is TRBJ1-2 and V is TRBV6-5; D is unclear. This CDR3 region has 16 residues. Germline CDR1 is MNHEY and CDR2 is SVGAGI. The V gene lost 0 bases and the J gene lost 4 bases, with 15 bases spanning the gap. The CDR3 nucleotides read TGTGCCAGCAGTTACTCAGGAGGGATCATACCCTATGGCTACACCTTC. Residues: CASSYSGGIIPYGYTF.

The chain has TRBV4-2 and TRBJ1-1; TRBD1 matches at 8 bases. The CDR3 has 15 residues. Germline V gene data show CDR1 as LGHNA and CDR2 as YNFKEQ. The V segment lost 2 bases and the J segment 7 bases; nucleotides outside the gene matches: 9. The CDR3 spells CASSQSTGVHFEAFF. As DNA, the CDR3 is TGTGCCAGCAGCCAATCGACAGGGGTGCATTTTGAAGCTTTCTTT.

The genes are TRBV9 and TRBJ2-7; TRBD2 might be the D (6 bases). Germline assignment: CDR1 SGDLS and CDR2 YYNGEE. The CDR3 is 15 residues long. Trimming left V 0 bases short and J 3 bases short, with 13 bases between. The CDR3 region has the DNA TGTGCCAGCAGCGTAGCTGGAGGGTATAGCTACGAGCAGTACTTC. Its translation: CASSVAGGYSYEQYF.

V gene TRBV9 combines with J gene TRBJ2-1; D not resolved. The ends were cut back, 0 bases at V and 5 bases at J, with 12 bases in the middle. The CDR3 runs 15 residues. The germline CDR1 and CDR2 sequences are SGDLS and YYNGEE. The CDR3 is CASSVGETPDNEQFF. CDR3 sequence (DNA): TGTGCCAGCAGCGTAGGAGAGACTCCTGACAATGAGCAGTTCTTC.

The genes are TRBV9 and TRBJ2-3, with 9 bases aligning to TRBD2. Germline V gene sequence: CDR1 SGDLS, CDR2 YYNGEE. The CDR3 sequence is 17 residues long. V lost 3 bases and J lost 4; bases outside the gene matches: 12. CDR3 sequence: CASSASQTGLASDTQYF. The CDR3, as DNA: TGTGCCAGCAGCGCATCACAGACGGGACTAGCATCAGATACGCAGTATTTT.

The chain couples TRBV7-9 to TRBJ2-7, with D tentatively TRBD1 (6 bases). This CDR3 is 14 amino acids long. The V gene lost 5 bases and the J gene lost 5 bases, with 16 bases spanning the gap. CDR1 and CDR2 from the germline V gene are SEHNR and FQNEAQ (reference sequence). DNA of the CDR3: TGTGCCAGCAGCCCATCGATAACAGGGCACGAGCAGTACTTC. Protein sequence: CASSPSITGHEQYF.

The rearrangement joins TRBV7-9 to TRBJ2-2, with a tentative D call TRBD1 (6 bases). Germline V gene sequence: CDR1 SEHNR, CDR2 FQNEAQ (reference sequence). Trimming cost V 4 bases and J 6 bases, with 15 bases left between them. CDR3 size: 15 residues. The CDR3 bases are TGTGCCAGCAGCTCGACAGGAAGGGTGGCCGGGGAGCTGTTTTTT. Protein: CASSSTGRVAGELFF. Full variable domain (outside the CDR3, taken from reference TRBV7-9 and TRBJ2-2): DTGVSQNPRHKITKRGQNVTFRCDPISEHNRLYWYRQTLGQGPEFLTYFQNEAQLEKSRLLSDRFSAERPKGSFSTLEIQRTEQGDSAMYLCASSSTGRVAGELFFGEGSRLTVL.

This chain uses TRBV7-2 with TRBJ2-7; 10 nucleotides align to TRBD2. With V trimmed by 1 base and J by 7 bases, 7 bases remained unmatched. CDR1 and CDR2 from the germline V gene are SGHTA and FQGNSA. The CDR3 length is 15 residues. CDR3 sequence reads: CASSLDSGRVGEQYF. CDR3 bases: TGTGCCAGCAGCTTAGACAGCGGGAGGGTGGGGGAGCAGTACTTC.

The chain links TRBV5-6 to TRBJ2-7, with D tentatively TRBD1 (5 bases). V shed 0 bases and J shed 3 bases, with 10 bases lying between them. Germline assignment: CDR1 SGHDT and CDR2 YYEEEE. The CDR3 extends over 14 amino acids. Here the CDR3 DNA reads TGTGCCAGCAGCTTGGGTCAGGGTGGCTACGAGCAGTACTTC. Amino acids: CASSLGQGGYEQYF.

The sample holds many counts of this clone. The chain joins TRBV19 to TRBJ2-1; D call uncertain. Germline lookup yields CDR1 LNHDA and CDR2 SQIVND (reference sequence). This CDR3 is 13 amino acids long. The V end lost 5 bases, the J end lost 5 bases, and 10 bases lay between the germline ends. The CDR3 is CASSAGSHNEQFF. CDR3 DNA sequence: TGTGCCAGTAGTGCCGGGTCCCACAATGAGCAGTTCTTC. The full variable domain, in which reference TRBV19 and TRBJ2-1 provide the parts outside the CDR3, is DGGITQSPKYLFRKEGQNVTLSCEQNLNHDAMYWYRQDPGQGLRLIYYSQIVNDFQKGDIAEGYSVSREKKESFPLTVTSAQKNPTAFYLCASSAGSHNEQFFGPGTRLTVL.

In DNA, the CDR3 is TGTGCCAGTAAAAACTGGACAGGGGCGAAGAACACTGAAGCTTTCTTT. Amino acids: CASKNWTGAKNTEAFF. The rearrangement uses TRBV19 and TRBJ1-1, with 9 positions matching TRBD1. The V gene end was trimmed by 7 bases and the J gene end by 1 base; junction bases not matched to a gene: 10. The CDR3 contains 16 residues. Germline V gene data show CDR1 as LNHDA and CDR2 as SQIVND (reference sequence).

Here the CDR3 DNA reads TGTGCCAGCAGCTTGGGCAGTTCAGATACGCAGTATTTT. It translates to CASSLGSSDTQYF. The rearrangement joins TRBV5-6 to TRBJ2-3; D uncertain. V dropped 0 bases and J dropped 4 bases, with 6 bases sitting between them. Germline lookup yields CDR1 SGHDT and CDR2 YYEEEE. The CDR3 runs to 13 residues.

The gene calls are TRBV12-3 or TRBV12-4 and TRBJ1-5, with TRBD1 as a possible D gene (5 bases). CDR3 length: 13 amino acids. Trimming removed 8 bases from V and 1 base from J, with 9 bases in between. The CDR3 reads CASGWGSNQPQHF. The CDR3 coding sequence is TGTGCCAGCGGCTGGGGCAGCAATCAGCCCCAGCATTTT.

The chain combines TRBV5-6 with TRBJ2-7; maybe TRBD1 (7 bases). The V end lost 2 bases, the J end lost 4 bases, and 13 bases lay between the germline ends. Germline V lookup: CDR1 SGHDT, CDR2 YYEEEE. This CDR3 region has 14 residues. In nucleotides, the CDR3 is TGTGCCAGCAGCTTTGGGGGGACAGAGTACGAGCAGTACTTC. Translating it yields CASSFGGTEYEQYF.

CDR3 sequence: CASKAGGSYSNQPQHF. The CDR3 bases are TGTGCCAGCAAGGCAGGGGGCTCCTATAGCAATCAGCCCCAGCATTTT. The chain has TRBV28 and TRBJ1-5; 8 positions agree with TRBD1. The CDR3 has 16 amino acids. The ends lost 7 bases at V and 0 bases at J; junction bases unmatched: 8. Germline CDR1 MDHEN, CDR2 SYDVKM.

The chain combines TRBV27 with TRBJ2-5, with D perhaps matching TRBD1 (6 bases). Germline assignment: CDR1 MNHEY and CDR2 SMNVEV (reference sequence). V lost 5 bases to trimming and J lost 2 bases, with 18 bases between them. The CDR3 consists of 16 residues. CDR3: CASSLATLTGQETQYF. In DNA, the CDR3 is TGTGCCAGCAGTCTAGCTACCCTCACAGGGCAAGAGACCCAGTACTTC.

CDR3: CASTQEQGDYEQYF. The CDR3 DNA is TGTGCCAGCACCCAGGAACAGGGGGATTACGAGCAGTACTTC. This sequence joins TRBV7-8 and TRBJ2-7, with 8 bases lining up with TRBD1. The CDR3 extends over 14 amino acids. V lost 7 bases, J lost 4 bases, and 9 bases stayed unmatched. CDR1 and CDR2 from the germline V gene are SGHVS and FQNEAQ.

The chain uses TRBV11-3 and TRBJ2-7; 11 bases are a match to TRBD2. The CDR3 runs to 16 residues. Trimming at V came to 3 bases and at J to 2 bases, leaving 6 bases not matched to a gene. Germline CDR1 is SGHNT and CDR2 is YENEEA. CDR3 in amino acids: CASSFSGTSGPYEQYF. In DNA form, the CDR3 reads TGTGCCAGCAGCTTCTCTGGGACTAGCGGCCCCTACGAGCAGTACTTC.

The chain carries TRBV13 and TRBJ2-4; perhaps TRBD2 as D (5 bases). Per the germline V gene, CDR1 is PRHDT and CDR2 is FYEKMQ (reference sequence). There are 17 residues in the CDR3. V was clipped by 0 bases and J by 0 bases, with 12 bases between them. As DNA, the CDR3 is TGTGCCAGCAGCTTAGGAACTAGGGCCCGAGCCAAAAACATTCAGTACTTC. Translating it yields CASSLGTRARAKNIQYF.

This chain joins TRBV9 and TRBJ2-7; 10 positions match TRBD1. The junction had 5 bases not matched to a gene; V was cut back by 1 base and J by 4 bases. This CDR3 comprises 15 residues. Germline loops: CDR1 SGDLS, CDR2 YYNGEE. The CDR3 region has the DNA TGTGCCAGCAGCGTATCCCCGGGACAGGGGTACGAGCAGTACTTC. Amino acids: CASSVSPGQGYEQYF.

This sequence joins TRBV28 and TRBJ1-5, with no clear D. Trimming pared 2 bases from V and 7 bases from J, leaving 9 bases between. Germline assignment: CDR1 MDHEN and CDR2 SYDVKM. This CDR3 has 13 amino acids. The CDR3 bases are TGTGCCAGCAGTTTACGGGTGAGGCAGCCCCAGCATTTT. Translated, it gives CASSLRVRQPQHF.

The V gene is TRBV6-5, the J gene TRBJ2-7, with 16 bases that match TRBD2. CDR1 is MNHEY, CDR2 SVGAGI, per germline. Trimming took 3 bases from V and 2 from J; bases not matched to a gene: 1. CDR3 size: 16 residues. The CDR3 region is CASSYGTSGGAYEQYF. CDR3 in DNA: TGTGCCAGCAGTTATGGGACTAGCGGGGGGGCCTACGAGCAGTACTTC.

The V gene is TRBV28, the J gene TRBJ1-1, with D possibly matching TRBD1 (5 bases). Germline V lookup: CDR1 MDHEN, CDR2 SYDVKM. The CDR3 contains 13 residues. V gave up 8 bases and J gave up 3 bases, with 13 bases separating them. CDR3 bases: TGTGCCAGCCGATTCCCGGGGGACACTGAAGCTTTCTTT. Translating gives CASRFPGDTEAFF.

This sequence joins TRBV6-1 and TRBJ2-2; 13 bases line up with TRBD2. CDR1 and CDR2 (germline): MNHNS, SASEGT. The CDR3 is 17 amino acids. The J segment lost 6 bases and the V segment lost 0 bases, leaving 4 bases of the junction unmatched. The CDR3 loop reads CASSEATSGRAPGELFF. CDR3 nucleotide sequence: TGTGCCAGCAGTGAAGCTACTAGCGGGAGGGCCCCCGGGGAGCTGTTTTTT.